These 9 T cell receptor beta chains share one sample of origin, sequenced in a study of cytomegalovirus exposure and HLA in healthy donors. The PCR made use of 60 Vbeta and 13 Jbeta primers. The protocol was immunoSEQ multiplex PCR, while the TCRdb copy is restricted to in-frame clones and leaves out a portion. The sample carries about 200,000 clones, roughly 80% recorded once. Sequencing input: PBMCs. Receptor source: a man aged 30-40 years in good health and CMV-seronegative.

The chain recombines TRBV5-5 with TRBJ2-5; 11 bases fit TRBD1. Trimming at V came to 4 bases and at J to 4 bases, leaving 6 bases not matched to a gene. The CDR3 runs to 15 residues. Per the germline V gene, CDR1 is SGHKS and CDR2 is YYEKEE (reference sequence). This CDR3 is CASSPRTGGAETQYF. Written as DNA, the CDR3 is TGTGCCAGCAGCCCTAGGACAGGGGGCGCAGAGACCCAGTACTTC.

V gene TRBV6-5 combines with J gene TRBJ1-5; tentative D call: TRBD1 (6 bases). Germline V gene lookup returns CDR1 MNHEY and CDR2 SVGAGI. The V end lost 5 bases, the J end lost 2 bases, and 13 bases lay between the germline ends. CDR3 size: 15 residues. The CDR3 DNA follows: TGTGCCAGCAGTCTAGGGGGAGCCCGCAATCAGCCCCAGCATTTT. This sequence encodes CASSLGGARNQPQHF.

The chain joins TRBV27 to TRBJ1-5; D is perhaps TRBD1 (6 bases). The CDR3 runs 16 residues. The ends were cut back, 5 bases at V and 9 bases at J, with 23 bases in the middle. Germline V lookup: CDR1 MNHEY, CDR2 SMNVEV (reference sequence). The CDR3 sequence: CASSTSGVPSFGPQHF. The CDR3 DNA reads TGTGCCAGCAGTACCTCAGGGGTTCCATCCTTCGGGCCCCAGCATTTT.

The genes are TRBV6-6 and TRBJ1-2, with 11 nucleotides matching TRBD1. CDR3 length: 15 amino acids. The V and J ends lost 2 bases and 7 bases, in that order; junction bases with no gene match: 6. Germline V gene data show CDR1 as MNHNY and CDR2 as SVGAGI (reference sequence). The CDR3 here is CASSYTGQGARGYTF. The CDR3 DNA follows: TGTGCCAGCAGTTACACCGGACAGGGGGCGCGTGGCTACACCTTC.

This rearrangement joins TRBV7-2 to TRBJ2-5; D is unresolved. CDR3 length equals 13 residues. V was clipped by 2 bases and J by 5 bases, with 9 bases between them. Germline CDR1 SGHTA, CDR2 FQGNSA. CDR3 coding DNA: TGTGCCAGCAGCTTAAACGACGGGGAGACCCAGTACTTC. The encoded protein is CASSLNDGETQYF.

The CDR3: CASSWDTGWVGEQYF. The CDR3 bases are TGCGCCAGCAGCTGGGACACCGGGTGGGTGGGAGAGCAGTACTTC. J is TRBJ2-7 and V is TRBV5-1; D is possibly TRBD1 (6 bases). Germline values: CDR1 SGHRS, CDR2 YFSETQ. Trimming removed 3 bases at V and 7 bases at J, with 20 bases between. The CDR3 consists of 15 residues.

This chain links TRBV2 with TRBJ1-5; 11 positions match TRBD1. J was trimmed by 6 bases and V by 7 bases; bases with no gene match: 8. The V gene's germline CDR1 is SNHLY and CDR2 FYNNEI. The CDR3 extends over 15 amino acids. Here the CDR3 reads CASTRTGGAGQPQHF. The CDR3 DNA sequence: TGTGCCAGCACCAGGACAGGGGGCGCTGGTCAGCCCCAGCATTTT.

The gene calls are TRBV7-6 and TRBJ1-3, with unresolved D. V shed 2 bases and J shed 0 bases, with 8 bases lying between them. Germline CDR1 reads SGHVS; CDR2 reads FNYEAQ. The CDR3 is made up of 15 amino acids. This CDR3 reads CASSLSAPSGNTIYF. CDR3 nucleotides: TGTGCCAGCAGCTTAAGCGCCCCCTCTGGAAACACCATATATTTT.

The rearrangement links TRBV5-4 to TRBJ2-1, with 10 bases fitting TRBD2. This CDR3 region has 15 residues. J was trimmed by 3 bases and V by 0 bases; bases with no gene match: 0. Germline V gene data show CDR1 as SGHNT and CDR2 as YYREEE (reference sequence). The CDR3: CASSLGTSGYNEQFF. The CDR3 region has the DNA TGTGCCAGCAGCTTGGGGACTAGCGGCTACAATGAGCAGTTCTTC.